A selection of T cell receptor beta chains follows, all from one sample in a study of blood T cell repertoires in COVID-19. The table came from immunoSEQ multiplex PCR; TCRdb's copy has only in-frame clones and leaves some out. The data contain 30,000 to 45,000 clones, roughly 90% of them singletons. The source material was peripheral blood. Every receptor here comes from a man aged 65 to 79 with acute or convalescent COVID-19. CDR3s include the opening cysteine and the closing phenylalanine or tryptophan. The order of the fields is V gene, J gene, clone size, D gene, CDR3 DNA, CDR3 protein. D genes are given only for firm matches. The size entry is marked missing in some rows and otherwise reads once, few, many or a size class.

>TRBV2|TRBJ2-5|.|TRBD2
TGTGCCAGCAACCCAGGACTAGCGGGAGAGCGGGAGACCCAGTACTTC
CASNPGLAGERETQYF
>TRBV7-8|TRBJ2-1|.|TRBD2
TGTGCCAGCAGTGGACTAGCGGGAGAAAGGAACAATGAGCAGTTCTTC
CASSGLAGERNNEQFF
>TRBV11-2|TRBJ1-5|.|.
TGTGCCAGCAGCCCTGACAGAACAAATCAGCCCCAGCATTTT
CASSPDRTNQPQHF
>TRBV4-3|TRBJ2-5|once|.
TGCGCCAGCAGCCAAGTTAGTAGTGAGACCCAGTACTTC
CASSQVSSETQYF
>TRBV6-1|TRBJ2-1|.|TRBD1
TGTGCCAGCAGTGAAGCTGGGACAGGGTATTATGAGCAGTTCTTC
CASSEAGTGYYEQFF
>TRBV6-6|TRBJ1-2|.|TRBD1
TGTGCCAGCAGTAGGACAGGGGAGGACGGCTACACCTTC
CASSRTGEDGYTF
>TRBV5-1|TRBJ1-6|.|TRBD1
TGCGCCAGCAGCTTTTCCGGGACAGATAATTCACCCCTCCACTTT
CASSFSGTDNSPLHF
>TRBV5-4|TRBJ2-1|.|TRBD2
TGTGCCAGCAGCTTGGAACTAGCGGAAACAAATGAGCAGTTCTTC
CASSLELAETNEQFF
>TRBV7-9|TRBJ1-1|.|.
TGTGCCAGCAGCTTTAGCCAGAACACTGAAGCTTTCTTT
CASSFSQNTEAFF
>TRBV4-3|TRBJ1-2|.|TRBD1
TGCGCCAGCAGCCAAGCGCACAGGGGAGGCGGCTATGGCTACACCTTC
CASSQAHRGGGYGYTF
>TRBV11-3|TRBJ2-5|.|TRBD1
TGTGCCAGCAGCTTAGGCTCCGACAGGGGGATAGAGACCCAGTACTTC
CASSLGSDRGIETQYF
>TRBV2|TRBJ2-7|.|TRBD2
TGTGCCAGCTTAACTAGCGGGGGAGCCTACGAGCAGTACTTC
CASLTSGGAYEQYF
>TRBV2|TRBJ1-6|.|TRBD1
TGTGCCAGCAGTGACCTAGGACAGGGAAATTCACCCCTCCACTTT
CASSDLGQGNSPLHF
>TRBV6-6|TRBJ1-4|.|TRBD1
TGTGCCAGCAGTGCGGGACAGGGGGCGACAAGTGAAAAACTGTTTTTT
CASSAGQGATSEKLFF
>TRBV6-2/TRBV6-3|TRBJ1-1|.|.
TGTGCCAGCAGTTACCCGGGGGGAGCGGAAGCTTTCTTT
CASSYPGGAEAFF
>TRBV2|TRBJ2-5|.|TRBD2
TGTGCCAGCAGTGAACAACTAGCGGGAGTTGGGGAGACCCAGTACTTC
CASSEQLAGVGETQYF
>TRBV18|TRBJ2-7|once|.
TGTGCCAGCTCACCAACAGGGGGTTCTTATCCCAGCGGGAACGAGCAGTACTTC
CASSPTGGSYPSGNEQYF
>TRBV21-1|TRBJ1-3|.|.
TGTGCCAGCAGCAAAGTGCCGAGACAGCTCTCTGGAAACACCATATATTTT
CASSKVPRQLSGNTIYF
>TRBV24-1|TRBJ1-4|.|.
TGTGCCACCAGCGATACAGGGAATGAAAAACTGTTTTTT
CATSDTGNEKLFF
>TRBV28|TRBJ1-4|.|TRBD1
TGTGCCAGCAGCCTGTCCCGGGACAGGGGGCATAATGAAAAACTGTTTTTT
CASSLSRDRGHNEKLFF
>TRBV5-1|TRBJ2-2|once|.
TGCGCCAGCAGCTTGGAGCGTGGCCAGCCCGGGTACGCCGGGGAGCTGTTTTTT
CASSLERGQPGYAGELFF
>TRBV14|TRBJ2-1|.|TRBD1
TGTGCCAGCAGCCAATCGGTGGGGCAGGGGGTATACAATGAGCAGTTCTTC
CASSQSVGQGVYNEQFF
>TRBV12-3/TRBV12-4|TRBJ1-1|.|.
TGTGCCAGCAGTTTCCAAGGGGCCCTTGAAGCTTTCTTT
CASSFQGALEAFF
>TRBV7-3|TRBJ1-1|.|.
TGTGCCAGCAGAAAACAGGGGAACACTGAAGCTTTCTTT
CASRKQGNTEAFF
>TRBV4-2|TRBJ2-7|once|TRBD1
TGTGCCAGCAGCCAAGGACAGGGAACCTACGAGCAGTACTTC
CASSQGQGTYEQYF
>TRBV11-2|TRBJ2-7|.|TRBD2
TGTGCCAGCAGCCTAGCGGAGAGCTCCTACGAGCAGTACTTC
CASSLAESSYEQYF